This T cell receptor beta chain is drawn from a study of blood T cell repertoires in COVID-19 (TCRdb year 2020). Regarding the research as a whole: Samples from collaborators originated in the United States, Italy and Spain and spanned both the acute and convalescent phases of COVID-19. The samples were drawn from two sources: the first 160 participants of the ongoing ImmuneRACE study, and 1,200 or so subjects contributed by 6 global collaborators. The material from the prospective study consisted of cDNA or gDNA derived from T cells, B-cell-depleted T cells, or PBMCs. Where available, HLA class I and class II types were obtained from metadata supplied by the sample provider rather than from assay-based typing. Nearly every sample came with metadata listing a de-identified subject ID, COVID-19 status, age in years and sex. Subjects who had been exposed to COVID-19, were actively infected with it, or had recovered from it provided the deeply sampled blood TCRbeta repertoires that made up the dataset. A freely available public database, intended as a resource for researchers studying the immune response to SARS-CoV-2, is where the repertoires were released. General conclusions and limits of the study: The amount of clinical and demographic metadata varied by source and participant and was provided uncurated.

TCRbeta CDR3 regions were amplified from genomic DNA using the immunoSEQ Assay, a bias-controlled multiplex PCR. The authors processed their data as follows. Within the assay, amplification of reference gene primers was used to estimate how many nucleated cells each sample contained. To quantify the absolute abundance of each unique TCRbeta CDR3 rearrangement, sequence reads were collapsed and filtered. For each sample, productive Simpson clonality was calculated as the square root of Simpson's diversity index across productive rearrangements. TCRdb limited this immuneACCESS table to in-frame rearrangements with V and J called. A share of clones is missing; checked studies link under half to unresolved V genes, and the rest is unexplained. The D gene and trimming were derived from the DNA, and the V and J assignments and clone size from that table. The sample data list 350,000 to 450,000 clones, and 75% to 90% of these were observed just once. Clones ranked in the top ten supply 1.5% to 1.7% of the sample.

In Seattle, one collaborating source enrolled patients while the infection was active and tracked those patients longitudinally over the course of disease. Collaborating institutions collected whole blood in K2EDTA tubes following their own protocols. For TCRbeta analysis, collaborators shipped samples as frozen whole blood, isolated PBMCs, or DNA extracted from either of those sample types. Details on this clone: Its antigen has not been determined. Base qualities are not recorded, but no much larger clone differs from it by a single base.

Counted from cysteine to phenylalanine, this CDR3 has 14 amino acids. Only the CDR3 DNA is retained, 42 bases long and in frame from the first base. Relative to germline, V is 5 bases shorter and J is 3 bases shorter, with 13 bases between their ends. CDR1 and CDR2 are drawn from the germline V gene: SGHTA, FQGNSA. The receptor was isolated from a middle-aged woman with COVID-19, enrolled during active disease. Material for sequencing was peripheral blood. The chain joins TRBV7-2 to TRBJ1-1; a tentative D call is TRBD1 (5 bases match). The DNA is as follows: TGTGCCAGCAGCCTCAATTTCAGGGACACTGAAGCTTTCTTT. Protein translation: CASSLNFRDTEAFF.